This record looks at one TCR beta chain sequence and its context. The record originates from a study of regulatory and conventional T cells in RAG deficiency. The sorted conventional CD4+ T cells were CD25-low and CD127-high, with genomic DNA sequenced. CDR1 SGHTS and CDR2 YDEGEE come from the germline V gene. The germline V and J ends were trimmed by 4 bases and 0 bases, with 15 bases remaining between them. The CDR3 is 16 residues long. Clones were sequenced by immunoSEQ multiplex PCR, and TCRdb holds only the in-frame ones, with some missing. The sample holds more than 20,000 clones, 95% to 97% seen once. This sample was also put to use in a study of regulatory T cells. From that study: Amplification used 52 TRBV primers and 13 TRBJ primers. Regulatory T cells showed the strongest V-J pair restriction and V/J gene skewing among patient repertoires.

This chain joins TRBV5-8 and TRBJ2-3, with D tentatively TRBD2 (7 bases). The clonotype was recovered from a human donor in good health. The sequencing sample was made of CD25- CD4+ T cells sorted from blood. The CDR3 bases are TGTGCCAGCAGCCCCGGGGGGCGACAGAGCACAGATACGCAGTATTTT. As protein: CASSPGGRQSTDTQYF. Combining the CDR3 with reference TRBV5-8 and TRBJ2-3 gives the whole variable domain EAGVTQSPTHLIKTRGQQATLRCSPISGHTSVYWYQQALGLGLQFLLWYDEGEERNRGNFPPRFSGRQFPNYSSELNVNALELEDSALYLCASSPGGRQSTDTQYFGPGTRLTVL.